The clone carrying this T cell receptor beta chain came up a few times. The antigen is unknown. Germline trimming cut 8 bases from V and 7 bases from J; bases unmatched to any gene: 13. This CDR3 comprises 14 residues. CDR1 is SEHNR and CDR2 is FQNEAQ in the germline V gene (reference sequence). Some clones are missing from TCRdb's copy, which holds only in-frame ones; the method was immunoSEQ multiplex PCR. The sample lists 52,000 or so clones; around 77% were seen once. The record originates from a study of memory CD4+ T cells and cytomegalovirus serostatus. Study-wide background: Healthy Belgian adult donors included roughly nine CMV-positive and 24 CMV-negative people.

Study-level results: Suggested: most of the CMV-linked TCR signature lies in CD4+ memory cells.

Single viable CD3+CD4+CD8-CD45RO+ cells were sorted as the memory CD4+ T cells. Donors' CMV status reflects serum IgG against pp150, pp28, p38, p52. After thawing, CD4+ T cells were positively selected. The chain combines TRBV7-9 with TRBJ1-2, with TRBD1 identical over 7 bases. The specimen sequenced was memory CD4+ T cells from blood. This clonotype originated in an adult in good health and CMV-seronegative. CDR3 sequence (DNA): TGTGCCAGCCATATAGTCCCCTCAGGGGGTGGCTACACCTTC. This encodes CASHIVPSGGGYTF.